Each of the 14 T cell receptor beta chains below was sequenced from the same sample in a study of cytomegalovirus exposure and HLA in healthy donors. TCRdb keeps only in-frame clones here, not all; method: immunoSEQ multiplex PCR. The sample has approximately 82,000 clones; roughly 94% are singletons. Sequencing was carried out using PBMCs. The receptors stem from a woman younger than 35 in good health and CMV-seronegative.

This chain uses TRBV7-9 with TRBJ2-1, with 8 bases that match TRBD2. CDR3 size: 16 residues. Trimming removed 5 bases from V and 4 bases from J; junction bases left unmatched: 10. Germline loops: CDR1 SEHNR, CDR2 FQNEAQ (reference sequence). CDR3 sequence: CASSAPDSGEYNEQFF. Written as DNA, the CDR3 is TGTGCCAGCAGCGCCCCGGATAGCGGGGAGTACAATGAGCAGTTCTTC.

The chain is built from TRBV11-2 and TRBJ1-1; D remains unclear. CDR3 length equals 14 residues. V was clipped by 4 bases and J by 9 bases, with 18 bases between them. CDR1 is SGHAT and CDR2 is FQNNGV in the germline V gene. The CDR3 loop reads CASSSNQRRTQAFF. In DNA form, the CDR3 reads TGTGCCAGCAGCTCTAACCAGAGGCGCACCCAAGCTTTCTTT.

The V call is TRBV25-1, the J call TRBJ2-1; the match to TRBD2 covers 10 bases. Per the germline V gene, CDR1 is MGHDK and CDR2 is SYGVNS. Unmatched junction bases numbered 7, after V lost 3 bases and J lost 5 bases. The CDR3 is 16 amino acids. The CDR3 protein is CASSDFGSGGDNEQFF. DNA for the CDR3: TGTGCCAGCAGTGATTTCGGGAGCGGGGGGGACAATGAGCAGTTCTTC.

The CDR3 here is CAISDSRVSHEQYF. In nucleotides, the CDR3 is TGTGCCATCAGTGACTCCAGGGTTTCCCACGAGCAGTACTTC. The rearrangement uses TRBV10-3 and TRBJ2-7, with D possibly TRBD1 on 5 matching bases. Trimming shortened V by 3 bases and J by 5 bases, and 14 bases separated the two germline ends. The CDR3 runs 14 residues. Per the germline V gene, CDR1 is ENHRY and CDR2 is SYGVKD.

J is TRBJ2-7 and V is TRBV10-3, with a possible D match to TRBD1 (6 bases). CDR1 ENHRY and CDR2 SYGVKD come from the germline V gene. CDR3 length: 11 residues. Between the trimmed V and J ends, which lost 3 bases and 7 bases, there was a span of 7 bases. Written as DNA, the CDR3 is TGTGCCATCAGTGATAGGGGGGAGCAGTACTTC. Translated: CAISDRGEQYF.

This chain connects TRBV5-1 to TRBJ2-1; the match to TRBD2 covers 14 bases. The CDR3 consists of 16 residues. Germline lookup yields CDR1 SGHRS and CDR2 YFSETQ. Trimming at V came to 3 bases and at J to 3 bases, leaving 2 bases not matched to a gene. CDR3 DNA: TGCGCCAGCAGCTCGGGACTAGCGGGAGTCTACAATGAGCAGTTCTTC. Amino acid sequence: CASSSGLAGVYNEQFF.

The J gene is TRBJ2-2, the V gene TRBV29-1, with TRBD1 matching 11 bases. Trimming took 6 bases from V and 3 from J; bases not matched to a gene: 3. The CDR3 runs to 14 residues. CDR1 SQVTM and CDR2 ANQGSEA come from the germline V gene. Here the CDR3 DNA reads TGCAGCGTGGACAGGGGGCTTCACACCGGGGAGCTGTTTTTT. Protein: CSVDRGLHTGELFF.

The chain couples TRBV5-1 to TRBJ1-2, with unresolved D. CDR1 SGHRS and CDR2 YFSETQ come from the germline V gene. The length of the CDR3 is 14 residues. The germline V and J ends were trimmed by 1 base and 1 base, with 8 bases remaining between them. CDR3: CASSLPTVNYGYTF. The CDR3 bases are TGCGCCAGCAGCTTGCCGACTGTTAACTATGGCTACACCTTC.

The rearrangement joins TRBV28 to TRBJ1-4; no definite D call. The CDR3 has 12 amino acids. CDR1 is MDHEN, CDR2 SYDVKM, per germline. Trimming removed 3 bases from V and 8 bases from J, with 7 bases in between. DNA of the CDR3: TGTGCCAGCAGTTTGAGGTTCGAAAAACTGTTTTTT. Its protein is CASSLRFEKLFF.

The genes are TRBV5-6 and TRBJ2-5; 9 nucleotides match TRBD1. Germline loops: CDR1 SGHDT, CDR2 YYEEEE. The CDR3 is 15 amino acids. J lost 5 bases, V lost 4 bases, and 9 bases had no gene match. In DNA, the CDR3 is TGTGCCAGCAGCCCGTCCGGACAGGGGAAGGAGACCCAGTACTTC. Translating it yields CASSPSGQGKETQYF.

This chain joins TRBV28 and TRBJ1-1, with D tentatively TRBD1 (5 bases). Trimming cost V 8 bases and J 4 bases, with 20 bases left between them. Germline values: CDR1 MDHEN, CDR2 SYDVKM. The CDR3 is made up of 15 amino acids. CDR3 region: CASYGVGRGSTEAFF. The CDR3 DNA sequence: TGTGCCAGCTACGGCGTGGGGCGCGGGAGCACTGAAGCTTTCTTT.

This CDR3 reads CASSVSMATQETQYF. The CDR3 DNA sequence: TGTGCCAGCAGCGTAAGTATGGCGACACAAGAGACCCAGTACTTC. The rearrangement uses TRBV9 and TRBJ2-5; D gene uncertain. This CDR3 is 15 amino acids long. Trimming left V 1 base short and J 2 bases short, with 12 bases between. Germline CDR1 and CDR2: SGDLS and YYNGEE. Full variable domain (missing parts from reference TRBV9 and TRBJ2-5): DSGVTQTPKHLITATGQRVTLRCSPRSGDLSVYWYQQSLDQGLQFLIQYYNGEERAKGNILERFSAQQFPDLHSELNLSSLELGDSALYFCASSVSMATQETQYFGPGTRLLVL.

The V gene is TRBV5-4, the J gene TRBJ1-1; TRBD1 agrees at 7 bases. The length of the CDR3 is 15 residues. With V trimmed by 3 bases and J by 0 bases, 5 bases remained unmatched. CDR1 is SGHNT, CDR2 YYREEE, per germline (reference sequence). In DNA form, the CDR3 reads TGTGCCAGCAGCTGGGGGACAGTAATGAACACTGAAGCTTTCTTT. Its translation: CASSWGTVMNTEAFF. Full variable domain (outside the CDR3, taken from reference TRBV5-4 and TRBJ1-1): ETGVTQSPTHLIKTRGQQVTLRCSSQSGHNTVSWYQQALGQGPQFIFQYYREEENGRGNFPPRFSGLQFPNYSSELNVNALELDDSALYLCASSWGTVMNTEAFFGQGTRLTVV.

This clone was found once. This chain links TRBV9 with TRBJ2-1; TRBD2 agrees at 7 bases. The CDR3 consists of 17 residues. The J segment lost 5 bases and the V segment lost 0 bases, leaving 11 bases of the junction unmatched. CDR1 and CDR2 (germline): SGDLS, YYNGEE. The CDR3 protein is CASSVAGLAANHNEQFF. As DNA, the CDR3 is TGTGCCAGCAGCGTAGCAGGGCTAGCGGCTAACCACAATGAGCAGTTCTTC.